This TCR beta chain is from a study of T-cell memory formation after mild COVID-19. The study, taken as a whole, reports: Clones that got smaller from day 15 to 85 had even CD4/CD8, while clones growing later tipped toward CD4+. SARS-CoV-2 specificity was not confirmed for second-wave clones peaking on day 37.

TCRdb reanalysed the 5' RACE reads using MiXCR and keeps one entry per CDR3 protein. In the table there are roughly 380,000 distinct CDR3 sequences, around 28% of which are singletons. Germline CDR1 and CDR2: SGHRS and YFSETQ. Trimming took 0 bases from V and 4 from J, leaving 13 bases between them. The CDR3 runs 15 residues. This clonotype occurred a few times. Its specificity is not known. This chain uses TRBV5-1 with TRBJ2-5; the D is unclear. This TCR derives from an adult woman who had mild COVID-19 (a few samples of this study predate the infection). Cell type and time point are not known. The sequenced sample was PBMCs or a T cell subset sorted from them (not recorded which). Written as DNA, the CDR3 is TGCGCCAGCAGCTTGGTGGTAGGGCGTATAGAGACCCAGTACTTC. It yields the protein CASSLVVGRIETQYF.